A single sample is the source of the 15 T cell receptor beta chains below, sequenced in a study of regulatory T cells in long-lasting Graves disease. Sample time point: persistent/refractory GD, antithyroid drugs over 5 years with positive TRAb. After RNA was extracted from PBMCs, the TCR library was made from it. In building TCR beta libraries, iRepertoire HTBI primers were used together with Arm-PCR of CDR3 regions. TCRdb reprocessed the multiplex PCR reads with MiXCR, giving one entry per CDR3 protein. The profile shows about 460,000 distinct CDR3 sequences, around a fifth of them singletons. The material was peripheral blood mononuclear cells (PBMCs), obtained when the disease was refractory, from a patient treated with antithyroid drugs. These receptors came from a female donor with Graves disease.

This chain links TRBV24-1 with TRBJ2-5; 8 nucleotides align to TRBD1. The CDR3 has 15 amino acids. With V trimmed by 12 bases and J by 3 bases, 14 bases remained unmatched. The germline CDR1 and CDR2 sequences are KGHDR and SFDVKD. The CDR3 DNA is TGTGCCGCCCCCAAAGGACAGGGCAAGGAAGAGACCCAGTACTTC. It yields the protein CAAPKGQGKEETQYF.

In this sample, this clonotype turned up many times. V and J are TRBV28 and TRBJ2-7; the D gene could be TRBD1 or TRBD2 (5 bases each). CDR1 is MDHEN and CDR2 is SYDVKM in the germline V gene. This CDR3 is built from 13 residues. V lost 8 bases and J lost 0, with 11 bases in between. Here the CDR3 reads CASGTGPSYEQYF. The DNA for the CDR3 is TGTGCCAGCGGGACCGGCCCCTCCTACGAGCAGTACTTC.

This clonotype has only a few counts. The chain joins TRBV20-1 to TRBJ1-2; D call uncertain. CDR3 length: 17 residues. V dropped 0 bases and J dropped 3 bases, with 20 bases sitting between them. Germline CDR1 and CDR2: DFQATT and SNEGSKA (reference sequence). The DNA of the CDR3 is TGCAGTGCTAGAGATCATTCGGTCCGAGTAGGGTACTATGGCTACACCTTC. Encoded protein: CSARDHSVRVGYYGYTF.

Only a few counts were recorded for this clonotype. CDR3 residues: CASSISLGPNTEAFF. CDR3 sequence (DNA): TGTGCCAGCAGCATATCTCTAGGACCGAACACTGAAGCTTTCTTT. The chain combines TRBV7-9 with TRBJ1-1; D is unresolved. Germline V CDR1 and CDR2: SEHNR, FQNEAQ (reference sequence). The CDR3 has 15 amino acids. Trimming shortened V by 5 bases and J by 1 base, and 14 bases separated the two germline ends.

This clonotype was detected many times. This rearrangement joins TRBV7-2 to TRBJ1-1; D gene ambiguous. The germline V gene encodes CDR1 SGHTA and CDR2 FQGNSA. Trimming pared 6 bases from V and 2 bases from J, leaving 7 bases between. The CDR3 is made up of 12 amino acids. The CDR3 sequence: CASRLSNTEAFF. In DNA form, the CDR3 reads TGTGCCAGCAGGTTGAGCAACACTGAAGCTTTCTTT.

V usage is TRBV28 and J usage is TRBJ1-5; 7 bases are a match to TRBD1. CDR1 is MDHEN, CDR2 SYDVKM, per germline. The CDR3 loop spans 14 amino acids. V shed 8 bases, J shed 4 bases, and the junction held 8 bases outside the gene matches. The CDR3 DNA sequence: TGTGCCAGCTCACCCCCGACAGGGAATCAGCCCCAGCATTTT. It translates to CASSPPTGNQPQHF.

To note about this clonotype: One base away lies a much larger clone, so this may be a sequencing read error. CDR3: CASSLLRDGGQDGYTF. The CDR3 coding sequence is TGTGCCAGCAGCTTACTACGGGACGGGGGGCAGGATGGCTACACCTTC. The chain combines TRBV11-1 with TRBJ1-2; perhaps TRBD1 as D (6 bases). Trimming took off 2 bases at V and 6 bases at J, with 19 bases between the two ends. The CDR3 loop spans 16 amino acids. Germline-derived CDR1 and CDR2 are SGHAT and FQDESV (reference sequence).

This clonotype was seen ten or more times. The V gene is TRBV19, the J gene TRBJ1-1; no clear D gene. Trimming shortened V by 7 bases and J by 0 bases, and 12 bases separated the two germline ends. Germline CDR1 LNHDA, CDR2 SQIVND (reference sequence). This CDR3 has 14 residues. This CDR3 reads CASTHPGMNTEAFF. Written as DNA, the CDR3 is TGTGCCAGTACCCACCCCGGGATGAACACTGAAGCTTTCTTT.

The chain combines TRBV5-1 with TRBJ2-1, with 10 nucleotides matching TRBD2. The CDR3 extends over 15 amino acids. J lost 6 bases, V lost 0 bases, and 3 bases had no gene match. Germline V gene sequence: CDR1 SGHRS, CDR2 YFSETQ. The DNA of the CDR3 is TGCGCCAGCAGCTTGGGGCTAGCGGGGGCCAATGAGCAGTTCTTC. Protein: CASSLGLAGANEQFF.

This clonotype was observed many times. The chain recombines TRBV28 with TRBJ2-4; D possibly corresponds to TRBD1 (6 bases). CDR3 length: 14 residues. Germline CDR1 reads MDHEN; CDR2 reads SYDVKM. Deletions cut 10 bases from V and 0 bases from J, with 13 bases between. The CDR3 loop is CAINRVAAKNIQYF. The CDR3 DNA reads TGTGCCATTAACAGGGTGGCAGCCAAAAACATTCAGTACTTC.

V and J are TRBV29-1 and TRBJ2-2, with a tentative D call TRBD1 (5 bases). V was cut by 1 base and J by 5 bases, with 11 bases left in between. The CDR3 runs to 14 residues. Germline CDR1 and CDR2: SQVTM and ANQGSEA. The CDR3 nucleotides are TGCAGCGTTGAAGGGGGCGGTTCGACCGGGGAGCTGTTTTTT. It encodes CSVEGGGSTGELFF.

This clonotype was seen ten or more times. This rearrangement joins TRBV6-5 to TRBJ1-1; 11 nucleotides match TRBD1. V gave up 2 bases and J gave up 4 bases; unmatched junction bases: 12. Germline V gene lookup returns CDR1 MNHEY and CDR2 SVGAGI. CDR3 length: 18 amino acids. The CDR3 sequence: CASSYDRTGGRIGTEAFF. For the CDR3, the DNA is TGTGCCAGCAGTTACGATCGGACAGGGGGCAGGATAGGCACTGAAGCTTTCTTT.

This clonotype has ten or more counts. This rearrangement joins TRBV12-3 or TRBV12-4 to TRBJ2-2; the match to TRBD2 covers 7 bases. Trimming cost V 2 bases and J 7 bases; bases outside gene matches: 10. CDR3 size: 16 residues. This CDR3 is CASSLRLAETGGELFF. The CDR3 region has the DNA TGTGCCAGCAGTTTACGCCTAGCGGAGACCGGCGGGGAGCTGTTTTTT.

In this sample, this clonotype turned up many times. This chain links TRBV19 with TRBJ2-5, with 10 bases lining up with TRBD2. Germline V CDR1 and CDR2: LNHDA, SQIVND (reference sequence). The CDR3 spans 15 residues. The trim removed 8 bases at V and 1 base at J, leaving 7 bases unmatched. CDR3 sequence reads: CASPGLAVAQETQYF. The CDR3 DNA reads TGTGCCAGTCCTGGACTAGCGGTAGCCCAAGAGACCCAGTACTTC. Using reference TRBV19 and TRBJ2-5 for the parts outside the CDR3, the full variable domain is DGGITQSPKYLFRKEGQNVTLSCEQNLNHDAMYWYRQDPGQGLRLIYYSQIVNDFQKGDIAEGYSVSREKKESFPLTVTSAQKNPTAFYLCASPGLAVAQETQYFGPGTRLLVL.

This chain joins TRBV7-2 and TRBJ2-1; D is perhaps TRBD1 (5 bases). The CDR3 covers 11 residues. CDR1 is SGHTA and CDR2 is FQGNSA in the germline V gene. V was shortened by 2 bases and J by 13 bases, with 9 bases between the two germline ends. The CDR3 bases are TGTGCCAGCAGCTTAAGGCAGGGTCAGTTCTTC. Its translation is CASSLRQGQFF.